The 28 T cell receptor beta chains below all came from one sample that was sequenced in a study of identical twins. TCRdb independently ran MiXCR on the 5' RACE reads; one entry per CDR3 protein. This sample carries some 690,000 distinct CDR3 sequences, less than 25% of them seen once, and the ten largest clones take approximately 4.3%. This sample also belongs to another study, concerning T cells expressing NK-cell markers.

Input material: PBMCs. The receptors come from a woman under 30 in good health.

This clonotype turned up a few times. The chain recombines TRBV20-1 with TRBJ1-3, with D uncertain. CDR1 DFQATT and CDR2 SNEGSKA come from the germline V gene (reference sequence). With 6 bases removed from V and 11 bases from J, the gap between germline ends came to 14 bases. The CDR3 has 11 residues. CDR3 DNA sequence: TGCAGTGCCATTTACGGAGCGTCCATATATTTT. Its protein product is CSAIYGASIYF.

Only a few counts were recorded for this clonotype. V usage is TRBV6-5 and J usage is TRBJ2-1, with 9 nucleotides matching TRBD1. CDR3 length equals 19 residues. From germline, CDR1 is MNHEY and CDR2 SVGAGI. Unmatched junction bases numbered 10, after V lost 0 bases and J lost 1 base. This CDR3 reads CASSYSIGTGKWSYNEQFF. In DNA form, the CDR3 reads TGTGCCAGCAGTTACTCGATCGGGACAGGGAAGTGGTCCTACAATGAGCAGTTCTTC.

This clonotype was seen a few times. The V call is TRBV2, the J call TRBJ2-1; TRBD1 agrees at 8 bases. Trimming cost V 11 bases and J 0 bases; bases outside gene matches: 18. CDR3 length: 18 amino acids. Germline V lookup: CDR1 SNHLY, CDR2 FYNNEI. The CDR3 loop is CAFSSTGTGLSSYNEQFF. The CDR3 DNA reads as TGTGCCTTCAGTTCAACCGGGACAGGCCTAAGCTCCTACAATGAGCAGTTCTTC.

This chain joins TRBV20-1 and TRBJ2-1, with TRBD2 matching over 7 bases. The CDR3 is made up of 13 amino acids. The germline V gene has CDR1 DFQATT and CDR2 SNEGSKA (reference sequence). V trimming: 3 bases; J trimming: 5 bases; junction bases outside the gene matches: 4. CDR3 bases: TGCAGTGCTAGCGGGGGGAACGACAATGAGCAGTTCTTC. It translates to CSASGGNDNEQFF.

The gene calls are TRBV20-1 and TRBJ2-1, with 13 bases matching TRBD2. Germline loops: CDR1 DFQATT, CDR2 SNEGSKA (reference sequence). The CDR3 contains 14 residues. Trimming at V came to 6 bases and at J to 8 bases, leaving 7 bases not matched to a gene. This CDR3 reads CSATGLAGKDEQFF. As DNA, the CDR3 is TGCAGTGCAACGGGACTAGCGGGGAAGGATGAGCAGTTCTTC.

CDR3 amino acids: CAIRGGQGDAYEQYF. The CDR3 DNA is TGTGCCATCAGGGGAGGACAGGGGGATGCCTACGAGCAGTACTTC. The V and J genes are TRBV10-3 and TRBJ2-7; 10 bases map to TRBD1. With 6 bases clipped from V and 2 bases from J, the junction kept 7 bases outside the gene matches. Germline CDR1 ENHRY, CDR2 SYGVKD. The CDR3 sequence is 15 residues long.

V usage is TRBV12-3 or TRBV12-4 and J usage is TRBJ1-1; D possibly corresponds to TRBD1 (5 bases). The CDR3 runs 14 residues. V dropped 6 bases and J dropped 2 bases, with 13 bases sitting between them. This CDR3 reads CASRRWGTNTEAFF. In DNA, the CDR3 is TGTGCCAGCAGGCGGTGGGGGACTAACACTGAAGCTTTCTTT.

The genes are TRBV20-1 and TRBJ2-4, with a weak D call TRBD2 (6 bases). CDR1 and CDR2 (germline): DFQATT, SNEGSKA (reference sequence). V was pared by 1 base and J by 1 base, with 17 bases between. The CDR3 contains 17 residues. The DNA of the CDR3 is TGCAGTGCTAGAGTGGACGTGGGGGGACGGGCCAAAAACATTCAGTACTTC. This translates into CSARVDVGGRAKNIQYF.

The sample holds a few counts of this clonotype. This chain uses TRBV12-3 or TRBV12-4 with TRBJ2-7, with D hard to call. Trimming left V 6 bases short and J 0 bases short, with 9 bases between. This CDR3 contains 13 residues. In DNA form, the CDR3 reads TGTGCCAGCAGCACCTACACCTCCTACGAGCAGTACTTC. As protein: CASSTYTSYEQYF.

Only a few counts were recorded for this clonotype. This chain uses TRBV25-1 with TRBJ2-5; 8 bases match TRBD1. V was clipped by 6 bases and J by 0 bases; unmatched bases: 3. This CDR3 contains 14 residues. Germline CDR1 and CDR2: MGHDK and SYGVNS. CDR3 residues: CASSRDRYQETQYF. For the CDR3, the DNA is TGTGCCAGCAGCCGGGACAGGTACCAAGAGACCCAGTACTTC. The full variable domain, rest sourced from reference TRBV25-1 and TRBJ2-5, is EADIYQTPRYLVIGTGKKITLECSQTMGHDKMYWYQQDPGMELHLIHYSYGVNSTEKGDLSSESTVSRIRTEHFPLTLESARPSHTSQYLCASSRDRYQETQYFGPGTRLLVL.

This clonotype was observed a few times. Here the CDR3 DNA reads TGCAGTGCTAGAGCGATCCTACGGGAGACCCAGTACTTC. Translating it yields CSARAILRETQYF. The rearrangement links TRBV20-1 to TRBJ2-5; no definite D call. The CDR3 consists of 13 residues. Trimming removed 1 base from V and 5 bases from J, with 11 bases in between. Germline CDR1 DFQATT, CDR2 SNEGSKA (reference sequence).

To note about this clonotype: The junction departs from the called germline gene at one end, perhaps through a read error. CDR3 in DNA: TGTGCTAGCAGCCCGCGCGGACGAACCCAGTACTTC. Encoded protein: CASSPRGRTQYF. This chain links TRBV7-7 with TRBJ2-5, with D uncertain. CDR1 and CDR2 (germline): SSHAT, FNYEAQ (reference sequence). The CDR3 length is 12 residues.

V and J are TRBV27 and TRBJ2-1; 9 bases are a match to TRBD2. V lost 6 bases to trimming and J lost 4 bases; unmatched junction nucleotides: 16. The germline V gene encodes CDR1 MNHEY and CDR2 SMNVEV (reference sequence). The CDR3 consists of 18 residues. Here the CDR3 reads CASSATAGGPRSYNEQFF. In DNA, the CDR3 is TGTGCCAGCAGCGCCACGGCGGGAGGGCCTAGGTCGTACAATGAGCAGTTCTTC.

V gene TRBV10-3 combines with J gene TRBJ2-7; no clear D. This CDR3 has 14 amino acids. The germline CDR1 and CDR2 sequences are ENHRY and SYGVKD. The V and J ends lost 5 bases and 5 bases respectively, with 16 bases between them. The CDR3 is CAISPTPDSHEQYF. The CDR3 DNA reads TGTGCCATCAGTCCCACACCCGATTCCCACGAGCAGTACTTC.

CDR3 sequence: CSASGPSSSYTF. In DNA, the CDR3 is TGCAGTGCTAGCGGTCCTTCTTCGAGCTACACCTTC. The chain carries TRBV20-1 and TRBJ1-2; no clear D. V lost 3 bases to trimming and J lost 9 bases, with 14 bases between them. The germline CDR1 and CDR2 sequences are DFQATT and SNEGSKA (reference sequence). This CDR3 comprises 12 residues.

In this sample, this clonotype turned up a few times. This rearrangement joins TRBV4-3 to TRBJ2-3; TRBD1 matches 7 bases. Germline CDR1 LGHNA, CDR2 YSLEER. The CDR3 covers 14 residues. The V and J ends lost 2 bases and 5 bases, in that order; junction bases with no gene match: 4. Here the CDR3 DNA reads TGCGCCAGCAGCCAATTAGGGGGCGGAGATACGCAGTATTTT. Its translation is CASSQLGGGDTQYF.

This rearrangement joins TRBV5-1 to TRBJ2-6; the D is unclear. The CDR3 extends over 14 amino acids. V shed 0 bases and J shed 4 bases, with 5 bases lying between them. The germline V gene has CDR1 SGHRS and CDR2 YFSETQ. The CDR3 loop is CASSLALGANVLTF. The CDR3, as DNA: TGCGCCAGCAGCTTGGCGTTAGGGGCCAACGTCCTGACTTTC.

The genes are TRBV13 and TRBJ2-7; the D call may be TRBD1 or TRBD2 (5 bases each). Deletions cut 2 bases from V and 6 bases from J, with 8 bases between. CDR1 and CDR2 from the germline V gene are PRHDT and FYEKMQ (reference sequence). The CDR3 runs 12 residues. The CDR3 spells CASSLRGTEQYF. The CDR3 DNA sequence: TGTGCCAGCAGCTTAAGAGGGACCGAGCAGTACTTC.

This clonotype showed up just a few times. The chain joins TRBV29-1 to TRBJ2-5; 7 bases align to TRBD2. Germline trimming cut 5 bases from V and 5 bases from J; bases unmatched to any gene: 20. CDR3 size: 17 residues. Per the germline V gene, CDR1 is SQVTM and CDR2 is ANQGSEA. CDR3 bases: TGCAGCGTTATCGGTCCCGGACTAGTAAGCCCGGCGGAGACCCAGTACTTC. Amino acids: CSVIGPGLVSPAETQYF.

V and J are TRBV4-1 and TRBJ2-3, with 9 bases lining up with TRBD1. J was trimmed by 2 bases and V by 1 base; bases with no gene match: 7. Germline loops: CDR1 MGHRA, CDR2 YSYEKL. This CDR3 is built from 17 residues. In DNA form, the CDR3 reads TGCGCCAGCAGCCAAGCACGTTGGGACAGGGCCACAGATACGCAGTATTTT. It translates to CASSQARWDRATDTQYF.

The chain has TRBV20-1 and TRBJ2-3; TRBD1 matches at 7 bases. V gave up 5 bases and J gave up 7 bases; unmatched junction bases: 15. The germline gives CDR1 DFQATT, CDR2 SNEGSKA (reference sequence). This CDR3 is 15 amino acids long. In DNA form, the CDR3 reads TGCAGTGCTCGGAACCGGGGACAGAATGTGAATACGCAGTATTTT. Protein product: CSARNRGQNVNTQYF.

V usage is TRBV29-1 and J usage is TRBJ2-1, with D hard to call. Germline V gene lookup returns CDR1 SQVTM and CDR2 ANQGSEA. Trimming cost V 6 bases and J 5 bases, with 11 bases left between them. CDR3 length equals 12 residues. The CDR3 spells CSVRDTNNEQFF. In nucleotides, the CDR3 is TGCAGCGTCCGAGACACGAACAATGAGCAGTTCTTC.

In its sample, this clonotype was seen a few times. The J gene is TRBJ2-7, the V gene TRBV5-1, with D uncertain. Germline V gene lookup returns CDR1 SGHRS and CDR2 YFSETQ. V shed 5 bases and J shed 5 bases, with 20 bases lying between them. This CDR3 contains 15 residues. The DNA of the CDR3 is TGCGCCAGCAGTCCGGGTACCGGTAGGGTCCACGAGCAGTACTTC. Encoded protein: CASSPGTGRVHEQYF.

The chain recombines TRBV3-1 with TRBJ2-2; 7 positions match TRBD1. The V gene's germline CDR1 is LGHDT and CDR2 YNNKEL (reference sequence). Unmatched junction bases numbered 3, after V lost 4 bases and J lost 7 bases. The CDR3 runs 13 residues. CDR3 bases: TGTGCCAGCAGCCGGGACAGACGCGGGGAGCTGTTTTTT. Translation gives CASSRDRRGELFF.

The chain employs TRBV29-1 and TRBJ1-4; no definite D call. CDR3 length: 15 residues. Germline values: CDR1 SQVTM, CDR2 ANQGSEA. V was trimmed by 5 bases and J by 0 bases, leaving 13 bases between them. CDR3 region: CSVPASGTTNEKLFF. Written as DNA, the CDR3 is TGCAGCGTTCCCGCATCAGGAACAACTAATGAAAAACTGTTTTTT. Using reference TRBV29-1 and TRBJ1-4 for the parts outside the CDR3, the full variable domain is SAVISQKPSRDICQRGTSLTIQCQVDSQVTMMFWYRQQPGQSLTLIATANQGSEATYESGFVIDKFPISRPNLTFSTLTVSNMSPEDSSIYLCSVPASGTTNEKLFFGSGTQLSVL.

This clonotype has just a few counts. The CDR3 DNA sequence: TGTGCCAGCAGTCCCACCCAGGTCCTTGAGCAGTTCTTC. Translating gives CASSPTQVLEQFF. The V gene is TRBV27, the J gene TRBJ2-1; D remains ambiguous. Germline CDR1 MNHEY, CDR2 SMNVEV (reference sequence). V lost 5 bases to trimming and J lost 9 bases, with 14 bases between them. The CDR3 length is 13 residues.

The rearrangement uses TRBV15 and TRBJ2-7; TRBD2 matches 7 bases. CDR3 size: 19 residues. After removal of 0 bases from V and 4 bases from J, the junction contained 18 bases not matched to a gene. Germline values: CDR1 LNHNV, CDR2 YYDKDF (reference sequence). The CDR3 sequence: CATSREPNTGGGPKYEQYF. CDR3 sequence (DNA): TGTGCCACCAGCAGAGAACCAAATACGGGGGGAGGGCCCAAATACGAGCAGTACTTC.

The rearrangement joins TRBV21-1 to TRBJ2-5; the table gives TRBD1 as D, unverified against the DNA. TRBV21-1 is flagged as a pseudogene. This CDR3 spans 14 amino acids. CDR3 amino acids: CASSKAHREETQYF. Written as DNA, the CDR3 is TGTGCCAGCAGCAAAGCGCACAGGGAAGAGACCCAGTACTTC.